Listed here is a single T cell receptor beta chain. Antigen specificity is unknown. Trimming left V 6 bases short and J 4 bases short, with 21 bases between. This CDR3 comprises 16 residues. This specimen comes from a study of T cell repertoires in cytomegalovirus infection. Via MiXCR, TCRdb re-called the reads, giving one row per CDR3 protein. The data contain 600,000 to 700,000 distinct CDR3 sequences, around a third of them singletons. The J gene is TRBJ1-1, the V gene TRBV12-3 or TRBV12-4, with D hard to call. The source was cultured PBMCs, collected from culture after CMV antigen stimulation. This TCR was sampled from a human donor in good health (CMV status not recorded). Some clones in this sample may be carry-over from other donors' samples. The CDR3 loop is CASRGGVLPTLTEAFF. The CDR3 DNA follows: TGTGCCAGCAGAGGTGGGGTCCTCCCGACCCTCACTGAAGCTTTCTTT.